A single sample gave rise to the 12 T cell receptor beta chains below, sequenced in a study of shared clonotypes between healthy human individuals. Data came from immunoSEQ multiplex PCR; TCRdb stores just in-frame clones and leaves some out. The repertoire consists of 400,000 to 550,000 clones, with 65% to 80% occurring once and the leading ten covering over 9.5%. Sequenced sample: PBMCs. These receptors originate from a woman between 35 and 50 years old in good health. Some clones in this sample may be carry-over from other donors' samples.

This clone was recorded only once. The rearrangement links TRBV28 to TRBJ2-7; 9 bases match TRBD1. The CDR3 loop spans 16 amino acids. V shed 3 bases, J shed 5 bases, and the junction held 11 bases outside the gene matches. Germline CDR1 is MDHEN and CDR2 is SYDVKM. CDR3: CASSFVLTGGFHEQYF. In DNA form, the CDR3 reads TGTGCCAGCAGTTTTGTGCTGACAGGGGGATTCCACGAGCAGTACTTC. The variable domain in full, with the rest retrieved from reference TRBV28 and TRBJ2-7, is DVKVTQSSRYLVKRTGEKVFLECVQDMDHENMFWYRQDPGLGLRLIYFSYDVKMKEKGDIPEGYSVSREKKERFSLILESASTNQTSMYLCASSFVLTGGFHEQYFGPGTRLTVT.

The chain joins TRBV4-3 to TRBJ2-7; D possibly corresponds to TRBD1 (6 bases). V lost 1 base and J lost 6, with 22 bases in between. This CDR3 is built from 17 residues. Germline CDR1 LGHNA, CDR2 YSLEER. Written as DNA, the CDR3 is TGCGCCAGCAGCCAAGCCCTTCATGCACAGGGAACTGGCGAGCAGTACTTC. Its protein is CASSQALHAQGTGEQYF.

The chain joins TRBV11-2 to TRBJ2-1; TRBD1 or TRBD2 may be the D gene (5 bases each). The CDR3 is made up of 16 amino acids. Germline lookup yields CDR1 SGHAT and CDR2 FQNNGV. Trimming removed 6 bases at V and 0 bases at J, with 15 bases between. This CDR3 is CASRRPGRSSYNEQFF. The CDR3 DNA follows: TGTGCCAGCAGAAGACCGGGACGCAGCTCCTACAATGAGCAGTTCTTC. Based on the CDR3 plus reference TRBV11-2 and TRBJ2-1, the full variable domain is EAGVAQSPRYKIIEKRQSVAFWCNPISGHATLYWYQQILGQGPKLLIQFQNNGVVDDSQLPKDRFSAERLKGVDSTLKIQPAKLEDSAVYLCASRRPGRSSYNEQFFGPGTRLTVL.

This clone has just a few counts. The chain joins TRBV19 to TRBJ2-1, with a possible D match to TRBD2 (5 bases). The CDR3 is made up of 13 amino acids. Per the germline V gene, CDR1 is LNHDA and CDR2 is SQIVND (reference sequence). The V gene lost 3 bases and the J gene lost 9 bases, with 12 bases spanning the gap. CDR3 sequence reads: CASSMRALPEQFF. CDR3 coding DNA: TGTGCCAGTAGTATGAGGGCCCTTCCTGAGCAGTTCTTC.

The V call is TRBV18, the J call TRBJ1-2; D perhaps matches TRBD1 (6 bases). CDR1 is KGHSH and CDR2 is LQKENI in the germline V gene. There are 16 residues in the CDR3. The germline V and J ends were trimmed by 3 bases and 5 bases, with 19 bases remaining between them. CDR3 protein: CASSPFGQTGEYGYTF. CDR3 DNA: TGTGCCAGCTCACCTTTTGGACAGACCGGGGAGTATGGCTACACCTTC.

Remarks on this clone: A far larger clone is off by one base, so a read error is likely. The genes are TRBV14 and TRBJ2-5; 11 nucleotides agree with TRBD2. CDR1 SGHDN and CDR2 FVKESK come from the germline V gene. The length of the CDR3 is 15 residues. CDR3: CTSSLNLAGGETQYF. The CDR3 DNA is TGTACCAGCAGCCTCAACCTAGCGGGAGGAGAGACCCAGTACTTC.

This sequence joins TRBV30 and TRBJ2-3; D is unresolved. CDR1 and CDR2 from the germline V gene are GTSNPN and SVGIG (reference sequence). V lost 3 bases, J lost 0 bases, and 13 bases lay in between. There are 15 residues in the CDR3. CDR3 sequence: CAWSLGSSSTDTQYF. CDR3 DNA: TGTGCCTGGAGCTTGGGGTCCTCTAGCACAGATACGCAGTATTTT.

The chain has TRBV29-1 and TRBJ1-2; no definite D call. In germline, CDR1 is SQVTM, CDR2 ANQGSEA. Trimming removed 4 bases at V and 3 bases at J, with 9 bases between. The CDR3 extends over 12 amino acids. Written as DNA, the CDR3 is TGCAGCGTTGTTCGGGGTGACTATGGCTACACCTTC. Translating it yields CSVVRGDYGYTF.

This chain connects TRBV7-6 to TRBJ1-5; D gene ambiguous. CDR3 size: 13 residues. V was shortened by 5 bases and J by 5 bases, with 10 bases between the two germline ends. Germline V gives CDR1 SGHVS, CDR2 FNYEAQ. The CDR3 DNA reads TGTGCCAGCAGCCCGTGGAGGGATCAGCCCCAGCATTTT. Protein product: CASSPWRDQPQHF.

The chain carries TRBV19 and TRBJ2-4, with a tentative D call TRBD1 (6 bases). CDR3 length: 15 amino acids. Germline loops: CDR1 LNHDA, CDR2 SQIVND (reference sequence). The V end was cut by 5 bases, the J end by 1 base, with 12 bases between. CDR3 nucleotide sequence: TGTGCCAGTAGTCCTGCAGGGGTTGCCAAAAACATTCAGTACTTC. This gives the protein CASSPAGVAKNIQYF.

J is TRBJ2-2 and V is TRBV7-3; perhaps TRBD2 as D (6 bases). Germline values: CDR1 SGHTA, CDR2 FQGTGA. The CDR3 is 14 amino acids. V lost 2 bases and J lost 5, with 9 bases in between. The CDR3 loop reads CASSLGGGTGELFF. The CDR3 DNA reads TGTGCCAGCAGCTTAGGTGGAGGGACCGGGGAGCTGTTTTTT.

CDR3 sequence reads: CASSVDNPAYNEQFF. The CDR3, as DNA: TGTGCCAGCAGCGTAGATAACCCAGCCTACAATGAGCAGTTCTTC. The V and J genes are TRBV9 and TRBJ2-1; D uncertain. The V and J ends lost 0 bases and 2 bases respectively, with 9 bases between them. The CDR3 totals 15 residues. CDR1 is SGDLS and CDR2 is YYNGEE in the germline V gene. Looking up the rest from reference TRBV9 and TRBJ2-1 gives the full variable domain: DSGVTQTPKHLITATGQRVTLRCSPRSGDLSVYWYQQSLDQGLQFLIQYYNGEERAKGNILERFSAQQFPDLHSELNLSSLELGDSALYFCASSVDNPAYNEQFFGPGTRLTVL.